A selection of T cell receptor beta chains follows, all from one sample in a study of naive and memory T cell subsets. A single record per CDR3 protein comes from TCRdb applying MiXCR to the 5' RACE reads. The sample lists roughly 62,000 distinct CDR3 sequences, approximately 8% occurring once. The source of these receptors is a female donor in good health. CDR3s leave out the opening cysteine and the closing phenylalanine or tryptophan.

v_call: TRBV19; j_call: TRBJ2-1; cdr3_aa: ATVSRGRGNEQF
v_call: TRBV11-3; j_call: TRBJ1-6; cdr3_aa: ASSFEGEYNSPLH
v_call: TRBV2; j_call: TRBJ2-7; cdr3_aa: ASSEQQNYEQY
v_call: TRBV4-1; j_call: TRBJ1-2; cdr3_aa: ASSQILTTGGNYGYT
v_call: TRBV4-2; j_call: TRBJ1-3; cdr3_aa: ASSHPERSGNTIY
v_call: TRBV2; j_call: TRBJ2-2; cdr3_aa: ASRTGLAWSTGELF
v_call: TRBV28; j_call: TRBJ2-2; cdr3_aa: ASSFGIGQGKAGELF
v_call: TRBV27; j_call: TRBJ2-6; cdr3_aa: ASRDRGTSSGANVLT
v_call: TRBV13; j_call: TRBJ2-2; cdr3_aa: ASSSEGGEWTGELF
v_call: TRBV5-6; j_call: TRBJ2-7; cdr3_aa: ASSLGSFEQY
v_call: TRBV3-1; j_call: TRBJ1-1; cdr3_aa: ASSSTEVEAF
v_call: TRBV6-6; j_call: TRBJ1-5; cdr3_aa: ASSGQGRQPQH
v_call: TRBV14; j_call: TRBJ1-6; cdr3_aa: ASSPQGNSPLH
v_call: TRBV12-3/TRBV12-4; j_call: TRBJ1-3; cdr3_aa: ASRVPGQVYLGLGNTIY
v_call: TRBV6-6; j_call: TRBJ1-1; cdr3_aa: ASSYVRGRDASKAVWNTEAF
v_call: TRBV9; j_call: TRBJ1-1; cdr3_aa: ASSPQGFTEAF
v_call: TRBV6-6; j_call: TRBJ1-5; cdr3_aa: ASNGGASQH
v_call: TRBV13; j_call: TRBJ2-5; cdr3_aa: ASSLSAGGLTQY
v_call: TRBV14; j_call: TRBJ2-6; cdr3_aa: ASSRQFGANVLT
v_call: TRBV6-6; j_call: TRBJ1-6; cdr3_aa: ASSYGTGASPLH
v_call: TRBV20-1; j_call: TRBJ1-1; cdr3_aa: SGTQGLETEAF
v_call: TRBV19; j_call: TRBJ2-1; cdr3_aa: ASSTGTSGSSYNEQF
v_call: TRBV6-6; j_call: TRBJ1-2; cdr3_aa: ASSYTGGALGDT
v_call: TRBV3-1; j_call: TRBJ2-1; cdr3_aa: ASSQERQLSSYNEQF
v_call: TRBV12-3/TRBV12-4; j_call: TRBJ2-3; cdr3_aa: ASNLAVADTQY
v_call: TRBV27; j_call: TRBJ1-5; cdr3_aa: ASSFDPLDQPQH
v_call: TRBV12-3/TRBV12-4; j_call: TRBJ2-5; cdr3_aa: ASSFRNPQGTQY
v_call: TRBV12-3/TRBV12-4; j_call: TRBJ1-5; cdr3_aa: ASRPGGNQPQH
v_call: TRBV7-9; j_call: TRBJ1-2; cdr3_aa: ASRKTGLYGYT
v_call: TRBV29-1; j_call: TRBJ1-2; cdr3_aa: SVEVGENYGYT
v_call: TRBV7-9; j_call: TRBJ2-7; cdr3_aa: ASSSGQGVSYEQY
v_call: TRBV5-1; j_call: TRBJ2-7; cdr3_aa: ASSPTSDSYEQY
v_call: TRBV6-1; j_call: TRBJ1-2; cdr3_aa: ASSEGRGGLYGYT
v_call: TRBV28; j_call: TRBJ1-1; cdr3_aa: ASRKGARNTEAF
v_call: TRBV5-4; j_call: TRBJ1-3; cdr3_aa: ASSLMGGDTIY
v_call: TRBV29-1; j_call: TRBJ2-7; cdr3_aa: SVAGTSVEQY
v_call: TRBV29-1; j_call: TRBJ2-1; cdr3_aa: SVVRTGVHNEQF
v_call: TRBV28; j_call: TRBJ1-1; cdr3_aa: ASSSPGENTEAF
v_call: TRBV10-3; j_call: TRBJ2-7; cdr3_aa: AIRPGTGTSYEQY
v_call: TRBV30; j_call: TRBJ1-5; cdr3_aa: AWSFLRNQPQH
v_call: TRBV20-1; j_call: TRBJ2-1; cdr3_aa: SARDRIPRKRGGVEQF
v_call: TRBV12-3/TRBV12-4; j_call: TRBJ2-1; cdr3_aa: ASSPPAGGAYEQF
v_call: TRBV10-2; j_call: TRBJ1-1; cdr3_aa: ASSESVAEAF
v_call: TRBV5-1; j_call: TRBJ2-7; cdr3_aa: ASSLLGTDYEQY
v_call: TRBV6-2/TRBV6-3; j_call: TRBJ1-5; cdr3_aa: ASHTSDRVNQPQH